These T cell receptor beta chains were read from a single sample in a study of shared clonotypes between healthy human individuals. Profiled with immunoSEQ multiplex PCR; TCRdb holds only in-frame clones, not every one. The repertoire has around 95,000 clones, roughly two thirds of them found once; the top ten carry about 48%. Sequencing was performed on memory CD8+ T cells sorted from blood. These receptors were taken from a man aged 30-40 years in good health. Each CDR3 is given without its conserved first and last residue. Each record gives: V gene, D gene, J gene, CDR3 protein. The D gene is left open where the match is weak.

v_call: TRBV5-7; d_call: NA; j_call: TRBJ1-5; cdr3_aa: ASSWGDNYSNQPQH
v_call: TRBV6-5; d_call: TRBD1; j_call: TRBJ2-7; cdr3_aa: ASSPSGQGLEQY
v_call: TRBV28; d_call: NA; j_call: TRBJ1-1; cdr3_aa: ASGQSYEAF
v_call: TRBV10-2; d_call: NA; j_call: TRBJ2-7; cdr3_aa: ASSVDNPYEQY
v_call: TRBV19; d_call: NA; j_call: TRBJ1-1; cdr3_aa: ASSIQWGLEAF
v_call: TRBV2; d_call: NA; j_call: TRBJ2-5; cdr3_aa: ASSAYARQRIRQETQY
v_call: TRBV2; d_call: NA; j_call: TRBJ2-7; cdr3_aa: ATGTLRYEQY
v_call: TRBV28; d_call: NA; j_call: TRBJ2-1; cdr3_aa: ASSLKVSGDFHNEQF
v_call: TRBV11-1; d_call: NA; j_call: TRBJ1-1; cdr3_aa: ASSYIVGMNTEAF
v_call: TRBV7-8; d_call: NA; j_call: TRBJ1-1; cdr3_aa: ASSFGRADEAF
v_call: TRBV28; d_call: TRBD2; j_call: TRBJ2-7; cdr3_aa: ASSFCAKGLAVMSSYEQY
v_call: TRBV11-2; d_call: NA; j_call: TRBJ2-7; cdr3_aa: ASSLEMGSYEQY
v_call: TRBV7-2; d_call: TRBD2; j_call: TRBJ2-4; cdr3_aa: ASSPGGALAKNIQY
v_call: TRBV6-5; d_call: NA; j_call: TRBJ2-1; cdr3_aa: ASSYGASAYNEQF
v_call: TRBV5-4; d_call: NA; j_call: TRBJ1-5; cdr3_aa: ASSPRVAREGNQPQH
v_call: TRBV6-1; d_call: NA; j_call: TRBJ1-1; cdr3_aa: ASSEVRESEAF
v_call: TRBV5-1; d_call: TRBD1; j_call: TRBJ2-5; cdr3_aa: ATTDREAETQY